Listed below are T cell receptor beta chains from one sample, sequenced in a study of cytomegalovirus exposure and HLA in healthy donors. Using immunoSEQ multiplex PCR, the repertoire was profiled, and TCRdb retains in-frame clones only, with some absent. The sample includes 120,000 or so clones, roughly 82% of them seen just once. The sample comprised PBMCs. These receptors were taken from a woman aged 18-29 years in good health and CMV-seronegative. Each CDR3 is given with its conserved first and last residue. The D gene is left open where the match is weak. Clone size is stated in some rows and not others, as once, few, many or a class when expanded.

d_call | clone_size | j_call | v_call | cdr3_nt | cdr3_aa
TRBD1 | - | TRBJ1-5 | TRBV10-3 | TGTGCCATCTCTGGGACAGACGATCAGCCCCAGCATTTT | CAISGTDDQPQHF
- | - | TRBJ2-7 | TRBV29-1 | TGCAGCGCCGTTCCGACAGGTTTCCCCTCCTACGAGCAGTACTTC | CSAVPTGFPSYEQYF
TRBD2 | - | TRBJ2-2 | TRBV7-9 | TGTGCCAGCACTCCGTGGGGGGGCACCGGGGAGCTGTTTTTT | CASTPWGGTGELFF
- | - | TRBJ1-1 | TRBV19 | TGTGCCAGTAGCCACAGAGATACGAACACTGAAGCTTTCTTT | CASSHRDTNTEAFF
- | - | TRBJ1-1 | TRBV7-6 | TGTGCCAGCAGCCGGGGGGGGCGGGACACTGAAGCTTTCTTT | CASSRGGRDTEAFF
- | - | TRBJ2-1 | TRBV5-1 | TGCGCCAGCAGCTTGGGACAGACCTACAATGAGCAGTTCTTC | CASSLGQTYNEQFF
- | few | TRBJ1-2 | TRBV6-5 | TGTGCCAGCAGTCTAATGTTCGGGTATGGCTACACCTTC | CASSLMFGYGYTF
TRBD1 | - | TRBJ2-5 | TRBV13 | TGTGCCAGCAGCTACCTCGGACAGGGCGGAGAGCAGTACTTC | CASSYLGQGGEQYF
- | - | TRBJ1-5 | TRBV5-8 | TGTGCCAGCAGCTTCCTCTTTGGGGGCCGCCAGCCCCAGCATTTT | CASSFLFGGRQPQHF
- | - | TRBJ2-5 | TRBV7-9 | TGTGCCAGCAGCTTTGTGCGGTCAGAGACCCAGTACTTC | CASSFVRSETQYF
TRBD2 | few | TRBJ2-3 | TRBV5-1 | TGCGCCAGCAGCTTCGGACTAGCGGGAGGTTTTGCAGATACGCAGTATTTT | CASSFGLAGGFADTQYF
TRBD1 | - | TRBJ1-2 | TRBV6-6 | TGTGCCAGCAGCCGACGAGGGACAGGGAAAGCCTATGGCTACACCTTC | CASSRRGTGKAYGYTF
TRBD2 | - | TRBJ2-6 | TRBV7-9 | TGTGCCAGCAGCGCAGCCGGGACTAGCGGGAGCTCTGGGGCCAACGTCCTGACTTTC | CASSAAGTSGSSGANVLTF
- | - | TRBJ2-3 | TRBV6-4 | TGTGCCAGCAGTGACTCGAGGGGGGGCGATACGCAGTATTTT | CASSDSRGGDTQYF
- | - | TRBJ1-5 | TRBV2 | TGTGCCAGCAGTCCACAGGGAAATCAGCCCCAGCATTTT | CASSPQGNQPQHF
- | - | TRBJ1-1 | TRBV29-1 | TGCACCATCATGACAGAAGCTAAAGCTTTCTTT | CTIMTEAKAFF
TRBD1 | - | TRBJ1-1 | TRBV10-3 | TGTGCCATCCGGGGACAGGGGGGGAACACTGAAGCTTTCTTT | CAIRGQGGNTEAFF
- | few | TRBJ1-5 | TRBV27 | TGTGCCAGCAGCCGAAGGGAACAGGGACGCCAGCCCCAGCATTTT | CASSRREQGRQPQHF
TRBD1 | - | TRBJ2-7 | TRBV18 | TGTGCCAGCTCACCAGGACAGGGTAGGGAAATCACTTACTCCTACGAGCAGTACTTC | CASSPGQGREITYSYEQYF
- | - | TRBJ2-7 | TRBV9 | TGTGCCAGCAGCGTCACTTCTACAGGACACTACGAGCAGTACTTC | CASSVTSTGHYEQYF
- | - | TRBJ1-2 | TRBV2 | TGTGCCAGCAGTGAGCAGGGGAAAGACTATGGCTACACCTTC | CASSEQGKDYGYTF
- | - | TRBJ2-1 | TRBV27 | TGTGCCAGCTCCTGGACATTCGGGAATGAGCAGTTCTTC | CASSWTFGNEQFF
TRBD1 | - | TRBJ2-1 | TRBV13 | TGTGCCAGCAGCTTCCGGGACAGGGGTAATAATGAGCAGTTCTTC | CASSFRDRGNNEQFF
- | - | TRBJ2-7 | TRBV9 | TGTGCCAGCAGCGTGAGGGGGGGCGGCCGGGGGTACGAGCAGTACTTC | CASSVRGGGRGYEQYF
TRBD1 | - | TRBJ1-4 | TRBV20-1 | TGCAGTGCGGAACAGGGGGGAAAACTGTTTTTT | CSAEQGGKLFF
- | - | TRBJ1-6 | TRBV11-2 | TGTGCCAGCAGCCCATCAGACAGGTCCTGGAATTCACCCCTCCACTTT | CASSPSDRSWNSPLHF
- | - | TRBJ2-3 | TRBV11-1 | TGTGCCAGCAGCTCCTGGGGGGCAGATACGCAGTATTTT | CASSSWGADTQYF
- | - | TRBJ1-5 | TRBV5-1 | TGCGCCAGCAGCTTGGATGGGAGACACAATCAGCCCCAGCATTTT | CASSLDGRHNQPQHF
TRBD2 | - | TRBJ2-1 | TRBV18 | TGTGCCAGCTCACCCGGGAGGGGGGCCCACGGTGAGCAGTTCTTC | CASSPGRGAHGEQFF
- | - | TRBJ2-5 | TRBV7-2 | TGTGCCAGCAGCTTATCCTCAGCAGGAGAGACCCAGTACTTC | CASSLSSAGETQYF
TRBD1 | - | TRBJ2-7 | TRBV5-4 | TGTGCCAGCAGCAGAGGGACAGGAAACCCCTACGAGCAGTACTTC | CASSRGTGNPYEQYF
- | - | TRBJ2-1 | TRBV18 | TGTGCCAGCTCGCCTACAGGGAAGAGTGGGGTGGATGAGCAGTTCTTC | CASSPTGKSGVDEQFF
- | - | TRBJ1-3 | TRBV4-3 | TGCGCCAGCAGCCAAGGCGAGTCCAGAAACACCATATATTTT | CASSQGESRNTIYF
- | - | TRBJ2-1 | TRBV19 | TGTGCCAGTAGTATCGAGAGGTGGAATGAGCAGTTCTTC | CASSIERWNEQFF
- | - | TRBJ1-1 | TRBV18 | TGTGCCAGCTCCTCAGGTCGGGAGGACACTGAAGCTTTCTTT | CASSSGREDTEAFF
- | once | TRBJ2-1 | TRBV7-9 | TGTGCCAGCAGCTTCTTCGGGGTCAACCTACCGGGGCAGTTCTTC | CASSFFGVNLPGQFF
- | - | TRBJ2-3 | TRBV19 | TGTGCCAGTAGCGGACATACCTATGGCACAGATACGCAGTATTTT | CASSGHTYGTDTQYF
TRBD2 | - | TRBJ2-1 | TRBV19 | TGTGCCAGTAGTATAGCTAGCGGCGGGAACAATGAGCAGTTCTTC | CASSIASGGNNEQFF
- | - | TRBJ2-7 | TRBV29-1 | TGCAGCGTTAGAGGGACATCCAGCGAGCAGTACTTC | CSVRGTSSEQYF
- | - | TRBJ2-5 | TRBV19 | TGTGCCAGTAGTATGGTTAGCGGATCGGAGACCCAGTACTTC | CASSMVSGSETQYF
TRBD1 | - | TRBJ1-1 | TRBV18 | TGTGCCAGCTCACCACCCTCGACAGGGCGGAACACTGAAGCTTTCTTT | CASSPPSTGRNTEAFF
- | - | TRBJ2-6 | TRBV6-1 | TGTGCCAGCAGTGTAGTGTACTCCGGGGCCAACGTCCTGACTTTC | CASSVVYSGANVLTF
- | - | TRBJ1-5 | TRBV5-6 | TGTGCCAGCAGCTTTTGGGGACATGGTCAGCCCCAGCATTTT | CASSFWGHGQPQHF
TRBD1 | - | TRBJ1-3 | TRBV10-3 | TGTGCCATCAGGACAGGGGGCGCTGGAAACACCATATATTTT | CAIRTGGAGNTIYF
- | - | TRBJ2-7 | TRBV7-9 | TGTGCCAGCAGCTCGAGGGGGGGGGCCTACGAGCAGTACTTC | CASSSRGGAYEQYF
- | - | TRBJ1-1 | TRBV6-1 | TGTGCCAGCACAGGCCACGAGTCAGGGGCAAACTCAGCTTTCTTT | CASTGHESGANSAFF
- | - | TRBJ2-5 | TRBV19 | TGTGCCAGTAGCCCCATGGGGGGAGAGACCCAGTACTTC | CASSPMGGETQYF
- | - | TRBJ1-2 | TRBV5-6 | TGTGCCAGCAGCTTGGTAGCCGGAGCTAACTATGGCTACACCTTC | CASSLVAGANYGYTF
TRBD2 | few | TRBJ2-1 | TRBV6-4 | TGTGCCAGCAGCCCACTAGCGGGGGCCTACAATGAGCAGTTCTTC | CASSPLAGAYNEQFF
- | - | TRBJ1-1 | TRBV5-6 | TGTGCCAGCAGCAACGTAGTATTGGACACTGAAGCTTTCTTT | CASSNVVLDTEAFF
- | - | TRBJ2-7 | TRBV18 | TGTGCCAGCTCACCACTACCTACACTAGGGTCCTACGAGCAGTACTTC | CASSPLPTLGSYEQYF
TRBD1 | - | TRBJ1-1 | TRBV9 | TGTGCCAGCAGCGGACAGGGGGCGGTAAGGCCTGAAGCTTTCTTT | CASSGQGAVRPEAFF